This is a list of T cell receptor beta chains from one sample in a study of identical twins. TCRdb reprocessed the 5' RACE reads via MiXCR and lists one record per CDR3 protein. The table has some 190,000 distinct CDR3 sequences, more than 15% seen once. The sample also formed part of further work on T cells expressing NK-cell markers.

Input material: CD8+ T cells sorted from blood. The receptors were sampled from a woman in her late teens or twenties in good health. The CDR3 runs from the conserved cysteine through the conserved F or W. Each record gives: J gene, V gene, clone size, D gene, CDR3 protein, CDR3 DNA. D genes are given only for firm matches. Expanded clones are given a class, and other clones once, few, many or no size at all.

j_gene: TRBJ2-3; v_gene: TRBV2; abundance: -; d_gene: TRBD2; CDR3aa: CATSSGASTDTQYF; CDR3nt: TGTGCCACCAGTAGCGGGGCAAGCACAGATACGCAGTATTTT
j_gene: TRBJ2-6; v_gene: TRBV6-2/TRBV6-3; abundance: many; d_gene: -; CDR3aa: CASSVNSGANVLTF; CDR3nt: TGTGCCAGCAGTGTCAACTCTGGGGCCAACGTCCTGACTTTC
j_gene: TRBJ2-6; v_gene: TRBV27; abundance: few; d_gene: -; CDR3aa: CASSSGPGSGANVLTF; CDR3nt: TGTGCCAGCAGTTCCGGGCCGGGCTCTGGGGCCAACGTCCTGACTTTC
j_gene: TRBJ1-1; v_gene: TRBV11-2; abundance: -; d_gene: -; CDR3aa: CASSRVGRAIGAEAFF; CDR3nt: TGTGCCAGCAGCCGTGTTGGCAGGGCCATAGGCGCTGAAGCTTTCTTT
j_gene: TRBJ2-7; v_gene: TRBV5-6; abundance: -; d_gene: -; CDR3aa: CASSLGLQGGNEQYF; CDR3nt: TGTGCCAGCAGCTTAGGGCTACAGGGTGGGAACGAGCAGTACTTC
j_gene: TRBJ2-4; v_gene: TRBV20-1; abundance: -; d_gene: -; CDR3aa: CSARGPGLKNIQYF; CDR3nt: TGCAGTGCTAGAGGCCCGGGACTCAAAAACATTCAGTACTTC
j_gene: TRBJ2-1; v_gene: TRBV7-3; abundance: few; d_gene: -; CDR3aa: CASSQTIGNEQFF; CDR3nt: TGTGCCAGCAGCCAAACCATCGGCAATGAGCAGTTCTTC
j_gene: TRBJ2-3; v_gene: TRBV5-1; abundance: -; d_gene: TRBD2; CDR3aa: CASSWTGTSGGATDTQYF; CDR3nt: TGCGCCAGCAGCTGGACCGGGACTAGCGGGGGGGCCACAGATACGCAGTATTTT
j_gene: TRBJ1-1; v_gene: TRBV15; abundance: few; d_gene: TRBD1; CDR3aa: CATRDRGEVEAFF; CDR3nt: TGTGCCACCCGGGACAGGGGAGAAGTTGAAGCTTTCTTT
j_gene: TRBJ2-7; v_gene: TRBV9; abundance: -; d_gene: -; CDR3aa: CASSSNTYEQYF; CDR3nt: TGTGCCAGCAGCTCAAATACTTACGAGCAGTACTTC
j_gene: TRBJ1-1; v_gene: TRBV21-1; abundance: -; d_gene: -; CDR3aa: CASSKRRNRGTEAFF; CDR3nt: TGTGCCAGCAGCAAAAGGAGGAACAGGGGCACTGAAGCTTTCTTT
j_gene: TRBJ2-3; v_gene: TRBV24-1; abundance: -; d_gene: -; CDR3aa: CATSDHGQTTDTQYF; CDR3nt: TGTGCCACCAGTGATCATGGACAAACCACAGATACGCAGTATTTT
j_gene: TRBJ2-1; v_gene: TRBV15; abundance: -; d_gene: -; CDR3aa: CATSFSRLDNEQFF; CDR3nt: TGTGCCACCAGCTTCTCCAGACTCGACAATGAGCAGTTCTTC
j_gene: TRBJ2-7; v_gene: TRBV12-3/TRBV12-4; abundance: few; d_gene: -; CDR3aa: CASSPRNRDYEQYF; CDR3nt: TGTGCCAGCAGCCCACGGAACAGGGACTACGAGCAGTACTTC
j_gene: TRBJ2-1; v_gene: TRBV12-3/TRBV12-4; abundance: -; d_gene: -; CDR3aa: CASSRASGTGYNEQFF; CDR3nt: TGTGCCAGCAGTAGGGCTAGCGGGACAGGATACAATGAGCAGTTCTTC
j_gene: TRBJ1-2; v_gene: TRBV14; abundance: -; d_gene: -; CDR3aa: CASSQGFGGPYGYTF; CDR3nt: TGTGCCAGCAGCCAAGGGTTCGGGGGGCCTTATGGCTACACCTTC
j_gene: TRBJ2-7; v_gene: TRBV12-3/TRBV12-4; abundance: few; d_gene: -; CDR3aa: CASSLLAASYEQYF; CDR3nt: TGTGCCAGCAGTTTATTAGCGGCGTCCTACGAGCAGTACTTC
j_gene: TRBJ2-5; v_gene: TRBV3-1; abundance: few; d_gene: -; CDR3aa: CASSQEGLVETQYF; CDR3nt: TGTGCCAGCAGCCAAGAGGGGCTTGTTGAGACCCAGTACTTC
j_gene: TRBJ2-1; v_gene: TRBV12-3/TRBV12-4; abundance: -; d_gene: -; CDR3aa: CASSPSGEGFDEQFF; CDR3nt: TGTGCCAGCAGTCCAAGTGGGGAAGGTTTTGATGAGCAGTTCTTC
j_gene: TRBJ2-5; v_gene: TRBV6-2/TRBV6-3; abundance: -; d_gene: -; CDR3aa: CASTRGALETQYF; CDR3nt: TGTGCCAGCACCAGGGGAGCGCTAGAGACCCAGTACTTC
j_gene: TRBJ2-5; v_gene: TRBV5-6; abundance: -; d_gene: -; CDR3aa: CASTVRGQETQYF; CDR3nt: TGTGCCAGCACCGTACGAGGCCAAGAGACCCAGTACTTC
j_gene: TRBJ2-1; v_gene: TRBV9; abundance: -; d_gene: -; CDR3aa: CASSVAGFINEQFF; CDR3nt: TGTGCCAGCAGCGTAGCTGGCTTTATCAATGAGCAGTTCTTC
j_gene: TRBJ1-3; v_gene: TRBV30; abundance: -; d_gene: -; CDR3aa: CAWGDSGNTIYF; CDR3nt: TGTGCCTGGGGGGATTCAGGAAACACCATATATTTT
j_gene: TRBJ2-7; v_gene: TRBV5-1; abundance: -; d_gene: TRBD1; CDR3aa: CASSLAGWTGGSYEQYF; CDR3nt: TGCGCCAGCAGCTTGGCCGGCTGGACAGGGGGATCCTACGAGCAGTACTTC
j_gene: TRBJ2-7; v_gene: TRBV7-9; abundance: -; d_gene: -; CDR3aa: CASSLAGRSYEQYF; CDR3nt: TGTGCCAGCAGCTTAGCTGGTAGGTCCTACGAGCAGTACTTC
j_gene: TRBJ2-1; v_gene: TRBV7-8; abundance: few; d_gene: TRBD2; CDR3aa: CASSFLAGAPYNEQFF; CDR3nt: TGTGCCAGCAGCTTCTTAGCGGGAGCACCCTACAATGAGCAGTTCTTC
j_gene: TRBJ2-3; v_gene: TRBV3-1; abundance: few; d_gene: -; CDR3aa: CASSHASSTDTQYF; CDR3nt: TGTGCCAGCAGCCATGCGAGTAGCACAGATACGCAGTATTTT
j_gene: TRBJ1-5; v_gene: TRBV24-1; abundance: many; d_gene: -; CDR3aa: CATIPWWSNQPQHF; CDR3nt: TGTGCCACCATCCCATGGTGGAGCAATCAGCCCCAGCATTTT
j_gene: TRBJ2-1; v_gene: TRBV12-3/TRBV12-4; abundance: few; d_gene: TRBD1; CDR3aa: CASSLRDRGSNEQFF; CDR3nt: TGTGCCAGCAGTTTGCGGGACAGGGGCTCCAATGAGCAGTTCTTC
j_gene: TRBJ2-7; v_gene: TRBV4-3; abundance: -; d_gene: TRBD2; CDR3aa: CASSQDPSGSTYEQYF; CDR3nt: TGCGCCAGCAGCCAAGATCCTAGCGGGAGTACCTACGAGCAGTACTTC
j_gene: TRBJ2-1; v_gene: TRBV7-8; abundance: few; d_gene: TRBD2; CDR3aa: CASSLDGLADEQFF; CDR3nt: TGTGCCAGCAGCTTAGACGGACTAGCGGATGAGCAGTTCTTC
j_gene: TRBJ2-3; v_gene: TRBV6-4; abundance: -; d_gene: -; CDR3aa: CASSDRGEGTDTQYF; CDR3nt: TGTGCCAGCAGTGACAGGGGAGAGGGCACAGATACGCAGTATTTT
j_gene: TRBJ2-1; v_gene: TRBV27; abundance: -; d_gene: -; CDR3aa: CASSVLNGQSQFF; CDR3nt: TGTGCCAGCAGTGTACTTAACGGACAGAGTCAGTTCTTC
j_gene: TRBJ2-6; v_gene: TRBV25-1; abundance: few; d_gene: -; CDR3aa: CASSTGTGANVLTF; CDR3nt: TGTGCCAGTTCTACAGGGACTGGGGCCAACGTCCTGACTTTC
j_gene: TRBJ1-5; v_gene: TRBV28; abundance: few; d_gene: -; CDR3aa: CASSDGRSNQPQHF; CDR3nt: TGTGCCAGCAGTGATGGTCGTAGCAATCAGCCCCAGCATTTT
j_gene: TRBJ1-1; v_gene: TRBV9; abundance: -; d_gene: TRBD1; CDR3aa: CASSFHRTGVNTEAFF; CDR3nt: TGTGCCAGCAGCTTCCATCGGACAGGGGTAAACACTGAAGCTTTCTTT
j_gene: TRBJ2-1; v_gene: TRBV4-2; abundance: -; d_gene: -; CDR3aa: CASSWRGGPENEQFF; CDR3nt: TGTGCCAGCAGCTGGAGGGGGGGGCCAGAAAATGAGCAGTTCTTC
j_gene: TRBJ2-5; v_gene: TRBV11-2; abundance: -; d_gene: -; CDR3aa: CASSLVASSKETQYF; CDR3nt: TGTGCCAGCAGTCTAGTGGCGAGTTCCAAAGAGACCCAGTACTTC
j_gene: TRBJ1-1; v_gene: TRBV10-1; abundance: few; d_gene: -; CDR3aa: CASRHGWAEAFF; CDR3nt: TGCGCCAGCAGACACGGTTGGGCTGAAGCTTTCTTT
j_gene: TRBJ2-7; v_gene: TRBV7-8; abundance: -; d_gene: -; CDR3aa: CASSFREGASYEQYF; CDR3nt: TGTGCCAGCAGCTTCAGGGAAGGGGCCTCCTACGAGCAGTACTTC
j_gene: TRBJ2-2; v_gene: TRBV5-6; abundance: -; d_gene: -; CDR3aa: CASMLGVTVGELFF; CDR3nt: TGTGCCAGCATGCTCGGGGTGACGGTCGGGGAGCTGTTTTTT